This T cell receptor (beta chain) was identified during a study of cytotoxic CD8 clonotypes in ibrutinib-treated CLL. Assay used: immunoSEQ multiplex PCR; TCRdb lists only in-frame clones, some missing. The sample holds 250,000 to 350,000 clones, approximately 79% seen once. Germline lookup yields CDR1 MNHNS and CDR2 SASEGT. The CDR3 runs 15 residues. V lost 5 bases, J lost 0 bases, and 4 bases stayed unmatched. Regarding the study as a whole: Clonality went higher at ibrutinib response and then dropped back toward baseline at progression.

Turning to this clone: Its antigen is unknown.

The clonotype was recovered from a human donor with chronic lymphocytic leukemia. The chain carries TRBV6-1 and TRBJ1-3; 7 positions match TRBD1. The sequencing used PBMCs, collected at disease progression, from a patient treated with ibrutinib. The CDR3 protein is CASSTGDYSGNTIYF. In DNA form, the CDR3 reads TGTGCCAGCAGTACAGGGGACTACTCTGGAAACACCATATATTTT.